Here is one TCR beta chain with its context. As yet, its antigen is unknown. The data derive from a study of T cell responses to AZD1222 COVID-19 vaccine. The CDR3 loop spans 13 amino acids. The ends were cut back, 3 bases at V and 4 bases at J, with 9 bases in the middle. Profiled with immunoSEQ multiplex PCR; TCRdb holds only in-frame clones, not every one. The repertoire includes roughly 160,000 clones, roughly 88% of them detected once, and roughly 4% sits in the top ten. Notes on the study in general: Repertoires were obtained only post-peak T cell response. Nearly half of the spike-specific TCRs reportedly recognize variant regions that carry no mutations.

The chain uses TRBV12-3 or TRBV12-4 and TRBJ1-2; tentative D call: TRBD1 (5 bases). The starting material was peripheral blood, obtained 28 days after the second AZD1222 dose. The TCR sequence derives from an adult who received the AZD1222 COVID-19 vaccine. CDR3 sequence: CASSFAGTYGYTF. In DNA, the CDR3 is TGTGCCAGCAGTTTCGCCGGGACCTATGGCTACACCTTC.